This T cell receptor beta chain emerged from a study of beta chain features in type 1 diabetes. Trimming cost V 2 bases and J 2 bases, with 11 bases left between them. This CDR3 is 15 amino acids long. The V gene's germline CDR1 is LNHDA and CDR2 SQIVND (reference sequence). Comment on this clone: Its antigen is undetermined.

General study findings and limits: All four CD4+ subsets of Type 1 diabetes patients contained TCRB CDR3s that were moderately but significantly shorter.

The study reverse transcribed the entire isolated RNA, so it sequenced expressed TCRB transcripts. The table came from immunoSEQ multiplex PCR; TCRdb's copy has only in-frame clones and leaves some out. Seen here are 600,000 to 750,000 clones, 9.5% to 15% observed once, and the top ten hold more than 0.1%. The chain uses TRBV19 and TRBJ2-3, with a tentative D call TRBD1 (5 bases). The specimen was naive CD4+ T cells from blood. The TCR sequence derives from a man aged 25 to 40 with type 1 diabetes. CDR3: CASSIIGVSTDTQYF. For the CDR3, the DNA is TGTGCCAGTAGTATAATAGGGGTTTCCACAGATACGCAGTATTTT.